Below, one T cell receptor beta chain is given with its context. Its antigen remains unidentified. Starting material of 450 to 550 ng total RNA yielded TCR beta cDNA via a constant-region primer. What produced the TCR beta libraries was three nested multiplex PCR rounds using slightly modified ARM-PCR. Rounds one and two of PCR, each of 10 cycles, were primed with TRBV1-TRBV30 forward primers and a C-beta reverse primer. TCRdb fed the multiplex PCR reads into MiXCR, producing one record per CDR3 protein. The data show 300,000 to 350,000 distinct CDR3 sequences, approximately 54% seen once. This specimen comes from a study of tumor-infiltrating lymphocytes in primary liver carcinoma. Study-level results: Pairs comparing tumor with adjacent tissue or blood overlapped less than pairs drawn from tumor regions.

RNA isolated from unsorted whole blood supplied the blood RNA, with germline DNA also extracted. At sampling, these chronic HBV carriers had received no treatment. The CDR3 is 16 residues long. V shed 1 base and J shed 5 bases, with 15 bases lying between them. From germline, CDR1 is MNHEY and CDR2 SVGEGT. This sequence originates from a woman in her 30s with primary liver carcinoma and hepatitis B virus infection. The sequencing sample was made of peripheral blood. This chain joins TRBV6-2 or TRBV6-3 and TRBJ1-5, with D perhaps matching TRBD1 (5 bases). CDR3 residues: CASSYFPGYRDQPQHF. The CDR3 region has the DNA TGTGCCAGCAGTTACTTCCCAGGGTATAGGGATCAGCCCCAGCATTTT.